A single sample gave rise to the 14 T cell receptor beta chains below, sequenced in a study of blood T cell repertoires in COVID-19. Assay used: immunoSEQ multiplex PCR; TCRdb lists only in-frame clones, some missing. The repertoire has around 150,000 clones, almost 85% of them found once; the top ten carry about 20%. The sequenced sample was peripheral blood. These receptor sequences come from a woman aged 80 or over with acute or convalescent COVID-19.

This chain connects TRBV5-1 to TRBJ1-1, with 7 bases lining up with TRBD1. There are 15 residues in the CDR3. Trimming removed 4 bases from V and 1 base from J; junction bases left unmatched: 7. Germline lookup yields CDR1 SGHRS and CDR2 YFSETQ. The CDR3: CASSRETGRNTEAFF. CDR3 DNA: TGCGCCAGCAGCAGGGAGACAGGGAGGAACACTGAAGCTTTCTTT.

The V gene is TRBV5-8, the J gene TRBJ2-5, with D unresolved. The germline V gene encodes CDR1 SGHTS and CDR2 YDEGEE. V was shortened by 4 bases and J by 4 bases, with 17 bases between the two germline ends. The CDR3 sequence is 15 residues long. This CDR3 is CASSTLVAVGETQYF. The CDR3 DNA reads TGTGCCAGCAGCACGCTCGTTGCGGTCGGAGAGACCCAGTACTTC.

This chain connects TRBV25-1 to TRBJ2-5, with D tentatively TRBD1 (6 bases). V was shortened by 6 bases and J by 0 bases, with 11 bases between the two germline ends. This CDR3 has 14 amino acids. The germline V gene encodes CDR1 MGHDK and CDR2 SYGVNS. CDR3 region: CASRKPGDQETQYF. The CDR3, as DNA: TGTGCCAGCAGGAAACCAGGGGACCAAGAGACCCAGTACTTC. The whole variable domain, remainder taken from reference TRBV25-1 and TRBJ2-5, is EADIYQTPRYLVIGTGKKITLECSQTMGHDKMYWYQQDPGMELHLIHYSYGVNSTEKGDLSSESTVSRIRTEHFPLTLESARPSHTSQYLCASRKPGDQETQYFGPGTRLLVL.

In its sample, this clone was seen once. The V and J genes are TRBV30 and TRBJ2-1; possible D gene TRBD2, 6 bases. Germline assignment: CDR1 GTSNPN and CDR2 SVGIG (reference sequence). Trimming cost V 3 bases and J 5 bases, with 17 bases left between them. The CDR3 totals 15 residues. DNA of the CDR3: TGTGCCTGGAGGCCTAGCGTCTTAGCCAACAATGAGCAGTTCTTC. Protein product: CAWRPSVLANNEQFF.

The rearrangement joins TRBV10-3 to TRBJ2-3, with 10 bases identical to TRBD2. CDR1 and CDR2 from the germline V gene are ENHRY and SYGVKD. The CDR3 covers 15 residues. Unmatched junction bases numbered 6, after V lost 6 bases and J lost 3 bases. The CDR3: CAISASGSQTDTQYF. The CDR3 coding sequence is TGTGCCATCAGCGCTAGCGGGAGCCAGACAGATACGCAGTATTTT.

The chain uses TRBV18 and TRBJ1-1, with D possibly matching TRBD1 (6 bases). The V end was cut by 4 bases, the J end by 7 bases, with 10 bases between. CDR3 length: 12 residues. The germline gives CDR1 KGHSH, CDR2 LQKENI. The CDR3 loop is CASSRGLGEAFF. In DNA form, the CDR3 reads TGTGCCAGCTCACGGGGGCTGGGTGAAGCTTTCTTT.

The J gene is TRBJ2-1, the V gene TRBV7-2; weak D call: TRBD2 (5 bases). Trimming left V 3 bases short and J 1 base short, with 7 bases between. Germline values: CDR1 SGHTA, CDR2 FQGNSA. This CDR3 spans 14 amino acids. CDR3 nucleotide sequence: TGTGCCAGCAGCTTCCGAGGGTCCTACAATGAGCAGTTCTTC. Amino acids: CASSFRGSYNEQFF.

The CDR3 nucleotides read TGCGCCAGCAGCCCCGGGGCCGGGGAGCTGTTTTTT. Its translation: CASSPGAGELFF. The chain couples TRBV10-2 to TRBJ2-2; D is perhaps TRBD2 (5 bases). The V and J ends lost 6 bases and 6 bases respectively, with 8 bases between them. The CDR3 totals 12 residues. The germline gives CDR1 WSHSY, CDR2 SAAADI.

This clone was observed once. The rearrangement joins TRBV3-1 (or the pseudogene TRBV3-2) to TRBJ2-2; D is undetermined. The CDR3 contains 14 residues. Trimming stripped 1 base from V and 6 bases from J, with 9 bases between. Germline CDR1 is LGHDT and CDR2 is YNNKEL (reference sequence). The CDR3 reads CASSQALSPGELFF. The DNA for the CDR3 is TGTGCCAGCAGCCAAGCTCTGTCCCCCGGGGAGCTGTTTTTT.

The count of this clone is one. This chain joins TRBV6-2 or TRBV6-3 and TRBJ2-7, with D uncertain. V lost 0 bases, J lost 5 bases, and 11 bases lay in between. The CDR3 runs 14 residues. Per the germline V gene, CDR1 is MNHEY and CDR2 is SVGEGT. The CDR3 bases are TGTGCCAGCAGTTACTCCGTAAGGCTAGACGAGCAGTACTTC. Residues: CASSYSVRLDEQYF.

This clone was seen a single time. The chain couples TRBV7-6 to TRBJ2-5; no definite D call. This CDR3 has 15 residues. Germline CDR1 reads SGHVS; CDR2 reads FNYEAQ. Trimming took 1 base from V and 4 from J, leaving 13 bases between them. This chain's CDR3 is CASSLVFSKGETQYF. In DNA form, the CDR3 reads TGTGCCAGCAGCTTAGTTTTTAGCAAAGGAGAGACCCAGTACTTC.

V usage is TRBV5-6 and J usage is TRBJ1-2, with 7 bases aligning to TRBD1. Trimming at V came to 5 bases and at J to 4 bases, leaving 5 bases not matched to a gene. In germline, CDR1 is SGHDT, CDR2 YYEEEE. The length of the CDR3 is 13 residues. CDR3 DNA: TGTGCCAGCAGTTCCAACAGGGGCTATGGCTACACCTTC. Its translation: CASSSNRGYGYTF.

J is TRBJ2-1 and V is TRBV3-1 (or the pseudogene TRBV3-2); tentatively, D is TRBD1 (6 bases). The CDR3 covers 16 residues. Germline lookup yields CDR1 LGHDT and CDR2 YNNKEL (reference sequence). The V and J ends lost 4 bases and 8 bases respectively, with 21 bases between them. This CDR3 reads CASSPSGTQGGYEQFF. The CDR3 DNA reads TGTGCCAGCAGCCCTTCGGGGACCCAAGGGGGTTATGAGCAGTTCTTC.

V is TRBV5-1 and J is TRBJ1-1, with D possibly matching TRBD1 (5 bases). There are 13 residues in the CDR3. V was pared by 2 bases and J by 7 bases, with 12 bases between. The germline gives CDR1 SGHRS, CDR2 YFSETQ. The CDR3 is CASSFLGTVEAFF. DNA for the CDR3: TGCGCCAGCAGCTTCCTCGGGACTGTTGAAGCTTTCTTT. The complete variable domain, with remaining parts taken from reference TRBV5-1 and TRBJ1-1, reads KAGVTQTPRYLIKTRGQQVTLSCSPISGHRSVSWYQQTPGQGLQFLFEYFSETQRNKGNFPGRFSGRQFSNSRSEMNVSTLELGDSALYLCASSFLGTVEAFFGQGTRLTVV.